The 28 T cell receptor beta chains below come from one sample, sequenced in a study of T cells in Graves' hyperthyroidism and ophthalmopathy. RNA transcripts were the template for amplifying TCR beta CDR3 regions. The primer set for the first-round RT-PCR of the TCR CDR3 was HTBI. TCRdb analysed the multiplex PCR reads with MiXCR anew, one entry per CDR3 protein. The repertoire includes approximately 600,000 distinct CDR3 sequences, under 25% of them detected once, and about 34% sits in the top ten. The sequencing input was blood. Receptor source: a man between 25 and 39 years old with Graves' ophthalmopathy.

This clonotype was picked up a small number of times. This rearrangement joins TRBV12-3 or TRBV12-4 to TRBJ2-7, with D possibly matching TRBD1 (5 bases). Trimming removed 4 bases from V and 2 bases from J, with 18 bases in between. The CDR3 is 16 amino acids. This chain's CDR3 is CASSYSATGTAYEQYF. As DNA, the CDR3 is TGTGCCAGCAGTTACTCGGCTACAGGTACCGCCTACGAGCAGTACTTC.

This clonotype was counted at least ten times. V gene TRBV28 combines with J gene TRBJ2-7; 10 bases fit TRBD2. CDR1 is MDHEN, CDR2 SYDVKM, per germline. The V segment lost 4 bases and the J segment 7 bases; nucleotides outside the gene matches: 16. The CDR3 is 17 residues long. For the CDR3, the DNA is TGTGCCAGCAGTTCTTTCAGGACTAGCGGCTCCGCGGGGGAGCAGTACTTC. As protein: CASSSFRTSGSAGEQYF.

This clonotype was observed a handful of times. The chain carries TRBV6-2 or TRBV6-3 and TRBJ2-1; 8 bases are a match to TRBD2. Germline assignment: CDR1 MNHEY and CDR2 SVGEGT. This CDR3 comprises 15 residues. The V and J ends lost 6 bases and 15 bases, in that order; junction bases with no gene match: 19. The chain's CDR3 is CASRPHQRTGTRWFF. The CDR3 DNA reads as TGTGCCAGCAGGCCACACCAGCGGACCGGGACTAGGTGGTTCTTC.

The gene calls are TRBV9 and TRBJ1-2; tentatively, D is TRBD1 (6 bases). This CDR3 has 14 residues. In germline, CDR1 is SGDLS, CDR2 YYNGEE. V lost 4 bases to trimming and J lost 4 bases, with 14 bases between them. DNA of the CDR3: TGTGCCAGCAGCCGGACAGAGACTGGCTATGGCTACACCTTC. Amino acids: CASSRTETGYGYTF. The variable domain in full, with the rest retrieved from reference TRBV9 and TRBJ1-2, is DSGVTQTPKHLITATGQRVTLRCSPRSGDLSVYWYQQSLDQGLQFLIQYYNGEERAKGNILERFSAQQFPDLHSELNLSSLELGDSALYFCASSRTETGYGYTFGSGTRLTVV.

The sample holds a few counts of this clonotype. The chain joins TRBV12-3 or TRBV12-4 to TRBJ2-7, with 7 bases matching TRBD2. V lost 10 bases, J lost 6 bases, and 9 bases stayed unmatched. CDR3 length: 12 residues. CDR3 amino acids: CATSGGLGEQYF. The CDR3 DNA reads TGTGCCACCTCGGGAGGTCTGGGCGAGCAGTACTTC.

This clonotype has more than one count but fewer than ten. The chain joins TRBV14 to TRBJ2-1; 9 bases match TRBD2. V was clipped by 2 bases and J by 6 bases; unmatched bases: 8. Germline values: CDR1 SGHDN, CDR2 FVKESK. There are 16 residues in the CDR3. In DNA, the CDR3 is TGTGCCAGCAGCCAACGCGGGAGGGCCAATACCAATGAGCAGTTCTTC. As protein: CASSQRGRANTNEQFF.

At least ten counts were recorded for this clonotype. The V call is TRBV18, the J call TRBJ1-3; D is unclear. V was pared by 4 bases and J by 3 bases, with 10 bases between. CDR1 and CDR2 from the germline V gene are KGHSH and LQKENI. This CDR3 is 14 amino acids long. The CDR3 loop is CASSLTEVGNTIYF. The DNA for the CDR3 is TGTGCCAGCTCACTGACGGAAGTTGGAAACACCATATATTTT. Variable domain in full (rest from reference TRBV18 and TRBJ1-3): NAGVMQNPRHLVRRRGQEARLRCSPMKGHSHVYWYRQLPEEGLKFMVYLQKENIIDESGMPKERFSAEFPKEGPSILRIQQVVRGDSAAYFCASSLTEVGNTIYFGEGSWLTVV.

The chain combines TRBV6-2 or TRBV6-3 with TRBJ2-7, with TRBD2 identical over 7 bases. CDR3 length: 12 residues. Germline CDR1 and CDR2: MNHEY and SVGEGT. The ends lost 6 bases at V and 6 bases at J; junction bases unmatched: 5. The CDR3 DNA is TGTGCCAGCAGGGCGGGGGACGGCGAGCAGTACTTC. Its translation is CASRAGDGEQYF.

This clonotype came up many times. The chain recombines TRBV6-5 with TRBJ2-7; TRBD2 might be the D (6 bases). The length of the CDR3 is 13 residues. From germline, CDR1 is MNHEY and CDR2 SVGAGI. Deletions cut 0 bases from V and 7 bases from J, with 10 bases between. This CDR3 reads CASSYSIGGEQYF. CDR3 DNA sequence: TGTGCCAGCAGTTACTCGATCGGGGGTGAGCAGTACTTC.

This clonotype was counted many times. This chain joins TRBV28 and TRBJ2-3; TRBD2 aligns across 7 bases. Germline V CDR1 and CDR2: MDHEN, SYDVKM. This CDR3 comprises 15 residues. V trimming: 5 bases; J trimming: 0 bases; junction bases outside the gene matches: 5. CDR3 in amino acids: CASSASGASTDTQYF. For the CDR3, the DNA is TGTGCCAGCAGTGCTAGCGGTGCTAGCACAGATACGCAGTATTTT.

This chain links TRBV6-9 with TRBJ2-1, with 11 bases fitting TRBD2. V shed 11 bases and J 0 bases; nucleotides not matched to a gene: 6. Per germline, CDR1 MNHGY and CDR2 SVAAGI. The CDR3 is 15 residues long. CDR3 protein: CAAGTSGSSYNEQFF. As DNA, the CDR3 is TGTGCCGCGGGAACTAGCGGGAGCTCCTACAATGAGCAGTTCTTC.

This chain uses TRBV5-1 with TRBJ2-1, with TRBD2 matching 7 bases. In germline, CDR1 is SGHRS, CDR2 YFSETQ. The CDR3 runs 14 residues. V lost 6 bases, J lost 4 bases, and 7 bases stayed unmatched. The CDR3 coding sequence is TGCGCCAGCACCGGGGCGGGAGCTTACAATGAGCAGTTCTTC. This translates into CASTGAGAYNEQFF. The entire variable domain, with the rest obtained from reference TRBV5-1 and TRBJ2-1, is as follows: KAGVTQTPRYLIKTRGQQVTLSCSPISGHRSVSWYQQTPGQGLQFLFEYFSETQRNKGNFPGRFSGRQFSNSRSEMNVSTLELGDSALYLCASTGAGAYNEQFFGPGTRLTVL.

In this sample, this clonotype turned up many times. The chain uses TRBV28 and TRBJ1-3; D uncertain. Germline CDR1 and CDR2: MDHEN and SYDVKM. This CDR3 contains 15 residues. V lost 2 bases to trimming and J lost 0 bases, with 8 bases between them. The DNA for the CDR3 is TGTGCCAGCAGTTTAGGGAGACTCTCTGGAAACACCATATATTTT. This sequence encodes CASSLGRLSGNTIYF.

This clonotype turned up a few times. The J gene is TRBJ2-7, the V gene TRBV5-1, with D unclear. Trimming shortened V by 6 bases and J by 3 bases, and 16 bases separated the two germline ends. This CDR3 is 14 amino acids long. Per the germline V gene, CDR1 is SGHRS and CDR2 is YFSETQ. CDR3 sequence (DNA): TGCGCCAGCATGGTAACGGACGTCTTCTACGAGCAGTACTTC. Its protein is CASMVTDVFYEQYF.

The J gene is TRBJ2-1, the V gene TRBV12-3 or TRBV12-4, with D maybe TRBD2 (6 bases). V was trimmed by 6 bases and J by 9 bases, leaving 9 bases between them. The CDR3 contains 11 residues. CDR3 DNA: TGTGCCAGCAGGTTGGGGGGTGAGCAGTTCTTC. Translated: CASRLGGEQFF.

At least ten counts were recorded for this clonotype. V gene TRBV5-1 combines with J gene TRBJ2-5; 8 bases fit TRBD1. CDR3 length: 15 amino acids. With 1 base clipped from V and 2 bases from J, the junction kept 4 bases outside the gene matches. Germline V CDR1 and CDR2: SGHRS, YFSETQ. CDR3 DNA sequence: TGCGCCAGCAGCTTGCAGGGGGCGAAACAAGAGACCCAGTACTTC. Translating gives CASSLQGAKQETQYF.

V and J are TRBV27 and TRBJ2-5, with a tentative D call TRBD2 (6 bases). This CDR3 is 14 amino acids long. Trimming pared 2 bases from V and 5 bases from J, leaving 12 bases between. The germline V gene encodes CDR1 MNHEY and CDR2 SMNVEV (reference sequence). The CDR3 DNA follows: TGTGCCAGCAGTTTAGCAGCGGGCGTGGAGACCCAGTACTTC. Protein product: CASSLAAGVETQYF.

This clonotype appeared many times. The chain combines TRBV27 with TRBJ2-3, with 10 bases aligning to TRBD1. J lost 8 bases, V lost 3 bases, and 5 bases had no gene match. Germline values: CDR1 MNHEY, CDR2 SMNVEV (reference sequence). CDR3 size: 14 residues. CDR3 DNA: TGTGCCAGCAGTTTGGGACAGGGGAAGGGTACGCAGTATTTT. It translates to CASSLGQGKGTQYF.

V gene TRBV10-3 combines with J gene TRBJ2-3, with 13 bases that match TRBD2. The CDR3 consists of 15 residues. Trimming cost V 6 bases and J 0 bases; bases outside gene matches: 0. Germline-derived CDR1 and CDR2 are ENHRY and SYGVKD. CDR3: CAIRGLAGSTDTQYF. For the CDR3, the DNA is TGTGCCATCAGGGGACTAGCGGGGAGCACAGATACGCAGTATTTT.

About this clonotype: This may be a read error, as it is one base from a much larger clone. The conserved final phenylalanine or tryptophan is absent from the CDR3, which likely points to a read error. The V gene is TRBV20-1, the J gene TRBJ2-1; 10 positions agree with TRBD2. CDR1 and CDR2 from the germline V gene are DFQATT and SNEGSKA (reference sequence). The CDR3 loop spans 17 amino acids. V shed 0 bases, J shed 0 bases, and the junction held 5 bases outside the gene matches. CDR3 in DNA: TGCAGTGCTAGAGAACTAGCGGGAACGAGCTCCTACAATGAGCAGTTCTCC. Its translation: CSARELAGTSSYNEQFS.

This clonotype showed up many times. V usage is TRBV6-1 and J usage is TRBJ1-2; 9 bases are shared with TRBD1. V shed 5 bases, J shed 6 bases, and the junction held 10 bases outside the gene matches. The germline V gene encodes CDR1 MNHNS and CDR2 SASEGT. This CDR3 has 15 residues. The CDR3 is CASSPAGDRVHGYTF. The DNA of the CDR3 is TGTGCCAGCAGTCCCGCCGGGGACAGGGTCCATGGCTACACCTTC.

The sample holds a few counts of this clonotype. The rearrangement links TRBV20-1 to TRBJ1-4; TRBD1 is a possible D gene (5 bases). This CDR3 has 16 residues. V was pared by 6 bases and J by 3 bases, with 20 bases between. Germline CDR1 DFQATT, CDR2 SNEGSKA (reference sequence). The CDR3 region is CSAKGEGHRANEKLFF. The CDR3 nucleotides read TGCAGTGCGAAAGGGGAAGGGCATAGGGCTAATGAAAAACTGTTTTTT.

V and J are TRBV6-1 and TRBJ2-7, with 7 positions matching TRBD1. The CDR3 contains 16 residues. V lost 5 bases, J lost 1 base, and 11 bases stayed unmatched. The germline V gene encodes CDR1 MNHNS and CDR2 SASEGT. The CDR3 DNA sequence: TGTGCCAGCAGTCCCATCTACAGGGGTAGTTCCTACGAGCAGTACTTC. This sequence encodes CASSPIYRGSSYEQYF.

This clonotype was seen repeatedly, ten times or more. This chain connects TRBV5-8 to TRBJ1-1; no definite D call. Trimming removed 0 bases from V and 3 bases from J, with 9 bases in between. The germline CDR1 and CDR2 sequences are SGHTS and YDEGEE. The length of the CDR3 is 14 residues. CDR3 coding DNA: TGTGCCAGCAGCTTGGCAGGTAGTCACACTGAAGCTTTCTTT. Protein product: CASSLAGSHTEAFF.

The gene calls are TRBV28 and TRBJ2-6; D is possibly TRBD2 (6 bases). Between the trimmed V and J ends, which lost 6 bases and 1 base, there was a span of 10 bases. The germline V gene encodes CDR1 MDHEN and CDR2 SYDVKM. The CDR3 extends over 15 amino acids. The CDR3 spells CASRNGGSGANVLTF. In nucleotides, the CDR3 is TGTGCCAGCAGGAATGGGGGGTCTGGGGCCAACGTCCTGACTTTC.

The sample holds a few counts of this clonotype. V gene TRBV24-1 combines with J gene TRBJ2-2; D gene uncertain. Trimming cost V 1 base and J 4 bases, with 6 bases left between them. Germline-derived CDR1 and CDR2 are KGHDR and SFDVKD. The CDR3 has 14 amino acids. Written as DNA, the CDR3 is TGTGCCACCAGTGATTTAGGTGTCACCGGGGAGCTGTTTTTT. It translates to CATSDLGVTGELFF.

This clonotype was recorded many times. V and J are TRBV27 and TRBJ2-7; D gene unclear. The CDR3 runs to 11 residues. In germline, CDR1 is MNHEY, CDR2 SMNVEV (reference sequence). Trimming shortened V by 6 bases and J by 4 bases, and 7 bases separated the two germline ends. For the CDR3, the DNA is TGTGCCAGCAGACGAGGTTACGAGCAGTACTTC. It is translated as CASRRGYEQYF.

In DNA form, the CDR3 reads TGTGCCCAGAGCCTGAACACTGAAGCTTTCTTT. This encodes CAQSLNTEAFF. This chain joins TRBV30 and TRBJ1-1; D gene ambiguous. Germline V gene lookup returns CDR1 GTSNPN and CDR2 SVGIG (reference sequence). Trimming removed 8 bases at V and 0 bases at J, with 7 bases between. The CDR3 contains 11 residues.